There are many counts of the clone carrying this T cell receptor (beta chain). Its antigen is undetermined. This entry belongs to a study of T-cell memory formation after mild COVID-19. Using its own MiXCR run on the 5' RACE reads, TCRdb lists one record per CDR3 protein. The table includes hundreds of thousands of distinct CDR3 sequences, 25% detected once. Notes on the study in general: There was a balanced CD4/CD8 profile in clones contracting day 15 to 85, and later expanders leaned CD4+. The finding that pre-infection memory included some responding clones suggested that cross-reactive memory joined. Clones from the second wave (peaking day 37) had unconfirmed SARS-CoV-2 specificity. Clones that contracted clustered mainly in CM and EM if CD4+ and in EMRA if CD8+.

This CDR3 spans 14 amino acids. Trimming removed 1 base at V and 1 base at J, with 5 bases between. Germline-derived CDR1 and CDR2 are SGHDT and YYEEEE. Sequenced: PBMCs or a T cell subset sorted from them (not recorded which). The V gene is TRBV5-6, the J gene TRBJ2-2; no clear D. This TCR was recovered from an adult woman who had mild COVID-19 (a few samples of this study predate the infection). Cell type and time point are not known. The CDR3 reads CASSLTRNTGELFF. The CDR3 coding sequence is TGTGCCAGCAGCTTGACCAGGAACACCGGGGAGCTGTTTTTT.